This T cell receptor beta chain was captured in a study of cytomegalovirus exposure and HLA in healthy donors. V lost 5 bases to trimming and J lost 7 bases; unmatched junction nucleotides: 21. This CDR3 spans 19 amino acids. CDR1 and CDR2 from the germline V gene are ENHRY and SYGVKD. Both 60 Vbeta primers and 13 Jbeta primers went into the PCR. Sequenced by immunoSEQ multiplex PCR; TCRdb stores in-frame clones only, minus some. The table shows about 160,000 clones, with roughly 80% occurring only once. The TCR originated in a woman aged 25 to 45 in good health and CMV-seronegative. Sequencing input: PBMCs. The chain joins TRBV10-3 to TRBJ1-4; 8 positions match TRBD1. The DNA for the CDR3 is TGTGCCATCAGTCCTACCGCGAATAACCAGGGGGCGCGGATTGAAAAACTGTTTTTT. Translation gives CAISPTANNQGARIEKLFF.